This T cell receptor (beta chain) was observed in a study of blood T cell repertoires in COVID-19. Study information: Collection of acute and convalescent COVID-19 samples took place in the United States, Italy and Spain. Sample material is recorded as cDNA or gDNA derived from T cells, B-cell-depleted T cells, or PBMCs.

TCRdb's table, derived via immunoSEQ multiplex PCR, lists solely in-frame clones and lacks some. There are 150,000 to 200,000 clones in the sample; approximately 91% occur only once, and 6.5% to 8.5% lies in the top ten. Germline lookup yields CDR1 SQVTM and CDR2 ANQGSEA. The ends were cut back, 2 bases at V and 6 bases at J, with 13 bases in the middle. The CDR3 has 13 residues. The chain employs TRBV29-1 and TRBJ2-5, with D perhaps matching TRBD2 (5 bases). The source material was peripheral blood. The TCR comes from a man aged 35 to 55 with acute or convalescent COVID-19. Written as DNA, the CDR3 is TGCAGCGTTGAAAAGGGAGACGGGAAGACCCAGTACTTC. Translated: CSVEKGDGKTQYF.